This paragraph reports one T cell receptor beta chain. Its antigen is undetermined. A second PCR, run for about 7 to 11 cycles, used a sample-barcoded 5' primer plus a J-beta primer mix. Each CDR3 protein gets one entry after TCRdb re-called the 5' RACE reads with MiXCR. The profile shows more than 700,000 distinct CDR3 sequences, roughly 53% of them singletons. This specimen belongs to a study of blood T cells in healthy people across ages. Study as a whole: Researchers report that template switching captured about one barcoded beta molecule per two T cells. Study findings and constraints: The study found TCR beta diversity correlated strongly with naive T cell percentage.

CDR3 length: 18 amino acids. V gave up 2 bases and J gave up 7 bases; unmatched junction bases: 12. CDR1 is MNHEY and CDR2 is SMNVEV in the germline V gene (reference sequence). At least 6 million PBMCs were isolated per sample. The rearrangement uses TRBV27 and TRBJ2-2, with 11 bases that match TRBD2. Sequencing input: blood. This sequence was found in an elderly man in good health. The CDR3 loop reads CASSLKLAGVQGYGELFF. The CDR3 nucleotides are TGTGCCAGCAGTTTAAAACTAGCGGGAGTTCAGGGCTACGGGGAGCTGTTTTTT.